A single sample gave rise to the 24 T cell receptor beta chains below, sequenced in a study of blood T cell repertoires in COVID-19. Libraries were prepared by immunoSEQ multiplex PCR; TCRdb keeps only in-frame clonotypes and omits some of them. This sample has hundreds of thousands of clones, with approximately 87% found just once. Sample: PBMCs or T cells enriched from blood (not recorded which). These receptors came from a woman between 50 and 59 years old who had recovered from COVID-19.

The chain recombines TRBV27 with TRBJ1-1, with a possible D match to TRBD1 (5 bases). The CDR3 has 15 residues. Germline V gene lookup returns CDR1 MNHEY and CDR2 SMNVEV (reference sequence). V lost 3 bases, J lost 5 bases, and 16 bases lay in between. This chain's CDR3 is CASSFSPPGNTEAFF. Here the CDR3 DNA reads TGTGCCAGCAGTTTTAGTCCCCCAGGGAATACTGAAGCTTTCTTT.

This clone was seen once. This chain connects TRBV5-6 to TRBJ2-7; TRBD2 matches at 7 bases. Per the germline V gene, CDR1 is SGHDT and CDR2 is YYEEEE. After removal of 2 bases from V and 0 bases from J, the junction contained 11 bases not matched to a gene. The CDR3 extends over 17 amino acids. Here the CDR3 reads CASSFRSSGLSSYEQYF. The CDR3 region has the DNA TGTGCCAGCAGCTTTCGTTCTAGCGGTTTAAGCTCCTACGAGCAGTACTTC.

This clone was seen once. The V and J genes are TRBV28 and TRBJ2-7, with a possible D match to TRBD1 (6 bases). The CDR3 has 13 residues. In germline, CDR1 is MDHEN, CDR2 SYDVKM. Trimming stripped 5 bases from V and 7 bases from J, with 15 bases between. Written as DNA, the CDR3 is TGTGCCAGCAGTCCGACAGGTCTTTCTGAGCAGTACTTC. Its protein product is CASSPTGLSEQYF.

V is TRBV4-3 and J is TRBJ2-7, with TRBD1 matching over 7 bases. CDR1 is LGHNA, CDR2 YSLEER, per germline. J was trimmed by 4 bases and V by 3 bases; bases with no gene match: 9. There are 15 residues in the CDR3. In DNA, the CDR3 is TGCGCCAGCAGCCAGTACCGGGACAGACTTTACGAGCAGTACTTC. This codes for CASSQYRDRLYEQYF.

The gene calls are TRBV30 and TRBJ2-2; D gene uncertain. This CDR3 region has 13 residues. Germline V CDR1 and CDR2: GTSNPN, SVGIG (reference sequence). The V and J ends lost 5 bases and 1 base respectively, with 8 bases between them. As DNA, the CDR3 is TGTGCCTGGGCTCCGGGGAACACCGGGGAGCTGTTTTTT. Protein product: CAWAPGNTGELFF.

The chain carries TRBV30 and TRBJ2-4; 9 bases are a match to TRBD1. The germline V gene encodes CDR1 GTSNPN and CDR2 SVGIG (reference sequence). Unmatched junction bases numbered 13, after V lost 3 bases and J lost 7 bases. The CDR3 loop spans 16 amino acids. The CDR3 loop is CAWSETGTGYGNIQYF. In nucleotides, the CDR3 is TGTGCCTGGAGCGAAACTGGGACAGGGTATGGCAACATTCAGTACTTC.

The sample holds a few counts of this clone. The V call is TRBV19, the J call TRBJ1-2, with a possible D match to TRBD1 (5 bases). Germline V gene data show CDR1 as LNHDA and CDR2 as SQIVND (reference sequence). V lost 3 bases to trimming and J lost 3 bases, with 14 bases between them. CDR3 length: 15 amino acids. The CDR3 region is CASSIWRDDYYGYTF. The CDR3 region has the DNA TGTGCCAGTAGTATTTGGAGGGACGACTACTATGGCTACACCTTC. Supplemented by reference TRBV19 and TRBJ1-2, the full variable domain reads DGGITQSPKYLFRKEGQNVTLSCEQNLNHDAMYWYRQDPGQGLRLIYYSQIVNDFQKGDIAEGYSVSREKKESFPLTVTSAQKNPTAFYLCASSIWRDDYYGYTFGSGTRLTVV.

The chain joins TRBV19 to TRBJ2-7, with 7 bases fitting TRBD1. The CDR3 has 15 residues. After removal of 6 bases from V and 3 bases from J, the junction contained 11 bases not matched to a gene. Per germline, CDR1 LNHDA and CDR2 SQIVND (reference sequence). CDR3 region: CASSLFRDSSYEQYF. CDR3 DNA: TGTGCCAGTAGCCTATTCCGGGACAGCAGCTACGAGCAGTACTTC.

Regarding this clone: Distinct nucleotide sequences in the sample also encode this CDR3. This sequence joins TRBV10-3 and TRBJ1-5; no clear D gene. With 0 bases removed from V and 6 bases from J, the gap between germline ends came to 3 bases. The CDR3 covers 12 residues. In germline, CDR1 is ENHRY, CDR2 SYGVKD. The DNA of the CDR3 is TGTGCCATCAGTGAGTCGAGTCAGCCCCAGCATTTT. Its translation is CAISESSQPQHF.

The V gene is TRBV19, the J gene TRBJ1-5; D remains ambiguous. The V end was cut by 9 bases, the J end by 11 bases, with 26 bases between. The germline V gene encodes CDR1 LNHDA and CDR2 SQIVND (reference sequence). The CDR3 loop spans 15 amino acids. CDR3 coding DNA: TGTGCCAGCACAACCCCGACCTCTAGGTCGTTCGCCCAGCATTTT. Its protein is CASTTPTSRSFAQHF.

The chain employs TRBV18 and TRBJ2-7, with TRBD1 matching 10 bases. The CDR3 has 14 amino acids. The germline CDR1 and CDR2 sequences are KGHSH and LQKENI. Unmatched junction bases numbered 4, after V lost 2 bases and J lost 6 bases. The CDR3 DNA follows: TGTGCCAGCTCACCAAAGGGGACAGGGGCCGAGCAGTACTTC. Translation: CASSPKGTGAEQYF.

The chain employs TRBV6-2 or TRBV6-3 and TRBJ2-4; a possible D gene is TRBD1 (5 bases). CDR1 and CDR2 from the germline V gene are MNHEY and SVGEGT. This CDR3 contains 14 residues. V lost 2 bases and J 5 bases, leaving 10 bases between the germline ends. The CDR3 protein is CASSYIGAQNIQYF. CDR3 bases: TGTGCCAGCAGTTACATTGGGGCCCAAAACATTCAGTACTTC.

The V gene is TRBV28, the J gene TRBJ2-1, with D perhaps TRBD2 (5 bases). This CDR3 has 15 amino acids. V lost 5 bases to trimming and J lost 4 bases, with 15 bases between them. Germline-derived CDR1 and CDR2 are MDHEN and SYDVKM. The CDR3, as DNA: TGTGCCAGCAGTCCCACAGAGGGCCCATACAATGAGCAGTTCTTC. As protein: CASSPTEGPYNEQFF.

The chain uses TRBV7-9 and TRBJ1-1; the D gene is possibly TRBD1 (6 bases). The V gene lost 6 bases and the J gene lost 0 bases, with 11 bases spanning the gap. Germline V lookup: CDR1 SEHNR, CDR2 FQNEAQ (reference sequence). The CDR3 runs 14 residues. The chain's CDR3 is CASSSDRMNTEAFF. In nucleotides, the CDR3 is TGTGCCAGCAGTTCGGACAGAATGAACACTGAAGCTTTCTTT.

The rearrangement joins TRBV4-2 to TRBJ1-3; tentatively, D is TRBD1 (6 bases). The CDR3 covers 16 residues. V lost 3 bases and J lost 8, with 20 bases in between. Germline lookup yields CDR1 LGHNA and CDR2 YNFKEQ. CDR3 residues: CASSQDEGGGAYTIYF. In nucleotides, the CDR3 is TGTGCCAGCAGCCAGGATGAGGGAGGGGGGGCCTACACCATATATTTT.

The chain joins TRBV18 to TRBJ1-1; no clear D gene. CDR3 size: 13 residues. Trimming took 3 bases from V and 4 from J, leaving 9 bases between them. In germline, CDR1 is KGHSH, CDR2 LQKENI. CDR3 sequence: CASSPTITTEAFF. The CDR3 nucleotides are TGTGCCAGCTCACCGACAATTACCACTGAAGCTTTCTTT.

V gene TRBV28 combines with J gene TRBJ1-5; D is possibly TRBD1 (6 bases). The CDR3 totals 15 residues. The V gene lost 9 bases and the J gene lost 2 bases, with 17 bases spanning the gap. The germline V gene encodes CDR1 MDHEN and CDR2 SYDVKM. The CDR3: CASRLLDRRNQPQHF. In DNA, the CDR3 is TGTGCCAGTAGACTGCTGGACAGACGCAATCAGCCCCAGCATTTT.

Points on this clone: This CDR3 is also generated by other DNA sequences in the sample. This chain uses TRBV3-1 (or the pseudogene TRBV3-2) with TRBJ1-5; 10 bases match TRBD1. Germline V lookup: CDR1 LGHDT, CDR2 YNNKEL (reference sequence). The CDR3 loop spans 16 amino acids. The J segment lost 2 bases and the V segment lost 1 base, leaving 2 bases of the junction unmatched. The chain's CDR3 is CASSQAGTGGNQPQHF. The CDR3 DNA follows: TGTGCCAGCAGCCAAGCTGGGACAGGGGGCAATCAGCCCCAGCATTTT.

V is TRBV27 and J is TRBJ1-1; TRBD1 might be the D (5 bases). Trimming removed 7 bases at V and 1 base at J, with 19 bases between. The CDR3 totals 16 residues. Germline V CDR1 and CDR2: MNHEY, SMNVEV (reference sequence). This CDR3 is CASKPRTHSSNTEAFF. Here the CDR3 DNA reads TGTGCCAGCAAGCCCCGGACACATTCGTCGAACACTGAAGCTTTCTTT.

The rearrangement links TRBV7-9 to TRBJ2-7, with D possibly being TRBD1 (6 bases). Per germline, CDR1 SEHNR and CDR2 FQNEAQ (reference sequence). The CDR3 totals 16 residues. V lost 5 bases and J 5 bases, leaving 22 bases between the germline ends. The CDR3 reads CASSQIQGKPADEQYF. The CDR3 DNA reads TGTGCCAGCAGCCAAATCCAGGGGAAACCAGCCGACGAGCAGTACTTC.

This clone was seen once. The chain is built from TRBV18 and TRBJ2-7; perhaps TRBD1 as D (6 bases). The CDR3 extends over 14 amino acids. The V end was cut by 1 base, the J end by 6 bases, with 13 bases between. CDR1 is KGHSH, CDR2 LQKENI, per germline. The CDR3 coding sequence is TGTGCCAGCTCACCACTAATGGGACAATTCGAGCAGTACTTC. As protein: CASSPLMGQFEQYF.

The J gene is TRBJ1-5, the V gene TRBV28, with D unclear. The germline V and J ends were trimmed by 3 bases and 4 bases, with 22 bases remaining between them. CDR3 size: 18 residues. CDR1 is MDHEN and CDR2 is SYDVKM in the germline V gene. For the CDR3, the DNA is TGTGCCAGCAGTTTTGTTGCGGGGTACCGCGGTAGGAATCAGCCCCAGCATTTT. Its protein is CASSFVAGYRGRNQPQHF. The complete variable domain, with remaining parts taken from reference TRBV28 and TRBJ1-5, reads DVKVTQSSRYLVKRTGEKVFLECVQDMDHENMFWYRQDPGLGLRLIYFSYDVKMKEKGDIPEGYSVSREKKERFSLILESASTNQTSMYLCASSFVAGYRGRNQPQHFGDGTRLSIL.

The chain is built from TRBV11-2 and TRBJ1-2; D unclear. Germline assignment: CDR1 SGHAT and CDR2 FQNNGV. This CDR3 is built from 16 residues. Deletions cut 5 bases from V and 0 bases from J, with 16 bases between. CDR3 protein: CASSGRFMGSNYGYTF. DNA for the CDR3: TGTGCCAGCAGCGGCAGGTTTATGGGTTCTAACTATGGCTACACCTTC. The full variable domain, its missing parts supplied by reference TRBV11-2 and TRBJ1-2, is EAGVAQSPRYKIIEKRQSVAFWCNPISGHATLYWYQQILGQGPKLLIQFQNNGVVDDSQLPKDRFSAERLKGVDSTLKIQPAKLEDSAVYLCASSGRFMGSNYGYTFGSGTRLTVV.

Regarding this clone: One end of the junction does not line up with germline, which may come from a read error. The rearrangement joins TRBV2 to TRBJ1-2; tentative D call: TRBD1 (6 bases). Germline V gene sequence: CDR1 SNHLY, CDR2 FYNNEI. The CDR3 loop spans 14 amino acids. As DNA, the CDR3 is TGTGCTAGGCGGGGGGGGCCCGCAAACTATGGCTCCACCTTC. Translation: CARRGGPANYGSTF. Drawing the rest from reference TRBV2 and TRBJ1-2, the complete variable domain is EPEVTQTPSHQVTQMGQEVILRCVPISNHLYFYWYRQILGQKVEFLVSFYNNEISEKSEIFDDQFSVERPDGSNFTLKIRSTKLEDSAMYFCARRGGPANYGSTFGSGTRLTVV.